This T cell receptor beta chain was profiled in a study of spatial heterogeneity in lung cancer. Overall study context: More than 9.5 raw reads, on average, carried each unique TCR and UMI combination.

The CDR3 extends over 15 amino acids. Germline CDR1 SGDLS, CDR2 YYNGEE. Trimming took 0 bases from V and 6 from J, leaving 14 bases between them. Time point noted: sample taken at primary tumor resection. Around 68 TRACERx patients with early, untreated non-small cell lung cancer donated samples. This clonotype appeared many times. TCRdb processed the 5' RACE reads anew with MiXCR; each CDR3 protein has one entry. This table holds about 3,300 distinct CDR3 sequences, about 3.2% found once. The source material was normal lung tissue next to the tumor, sampled at surgery. The TCR sequence derives from a female donor with early-stage non-small cell lung cancer. The genes are TRBV9 and TRBJ2-3; tentatively, D is TRBD2 (5 bases). CDR3 bases: TGTGCCAGCAGCGTAGCTGTTGGAGGAGCCGATACGCAGTATTTT. Translation gives CASSVAVGGADTQYF.